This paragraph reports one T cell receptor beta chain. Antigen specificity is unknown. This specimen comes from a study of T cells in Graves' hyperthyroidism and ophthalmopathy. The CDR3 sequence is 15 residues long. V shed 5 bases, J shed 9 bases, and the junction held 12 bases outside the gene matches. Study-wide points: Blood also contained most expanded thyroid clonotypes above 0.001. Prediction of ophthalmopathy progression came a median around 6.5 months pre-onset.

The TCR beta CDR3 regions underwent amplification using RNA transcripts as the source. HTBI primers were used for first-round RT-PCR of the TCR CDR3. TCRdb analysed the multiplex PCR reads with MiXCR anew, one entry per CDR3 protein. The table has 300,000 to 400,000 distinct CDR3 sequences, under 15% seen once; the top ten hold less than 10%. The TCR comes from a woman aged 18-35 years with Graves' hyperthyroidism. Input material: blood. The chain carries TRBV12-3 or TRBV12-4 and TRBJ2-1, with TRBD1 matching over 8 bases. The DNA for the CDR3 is TGTGCCAGCAGTCCAGGGGGCGGGATGGCGACTGAGCAGTTCTTC. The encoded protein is CASSPGGGMATEQFF.